This T cell receptor (beta chain) originates from a study of blood T cell repertoires in COVID-19. Trimming shortened V by 5 bases and J by 3 bases, and 15 bases separated the two germline ends. Germline V CDR1 and CDR2: SGHTA, FQGTGA. The CDR3 loop spans 15 amino acids. As handled by the study authors: Estimation of nucleated cell counts relied on the amplification of reference gene primers. Generated by immunoSEQ multiplex PCR, the TCRdb table keeps only in-frame clones and is missing some. Clonal size and the V and J genes are those of that table, whereas D and trimming came from the DNA. The table lists around 190,000 clones, about nine tenths of them singletons, with 1.1% in the top ten.

The receptor was derived from a man aged 30 to 45 with acute or convalescent COVID-19. The chain recombines TRBV7-3 with TRBJ2-3; possible D gene TRBD1, 6 bases. The sample taken for sequencing was peripheral blood. CDR3 sequence (DNA): TGTGCCAGCAGCCCCCGTGGGGGCGGGACAGATACGCAGTATTTT. The encoded protein is CASSPRGGGTDTQYF.